This is a list of T cell receptor beta chains from one sample in a study of OX40 agonist ivuxolimab in advanced cancers. Measured with immunoSEQ multiplex PCR; TCRdb has only the in-frame clones, and not every one. The table records 70,000 to 95,000 clones, 92% of them present only once. Sequencing used CD4+ or CD8+ T cells sorted from blood, obtained in a trial of the OX40 agonist ivuxolimab. These receptors were taken from an adult with an advanced solid tumor such as melanoma, head and neck, liver or kidney cancer. Each CDR3 is given with its conserved first and last residue. Fields, in order: CDR3 DNA, CDR3 protein, J gene, clone size, V gene, D gene. A D gene is named only where the DNA matches it firmly. Part of the rows lack a size; the others show once, few, many or a class for expanded clones.

CDR3 DNA: TGTGCCTGGGATACCGGGACAGAGCATCAGCCCCAGCATTTT
CDR3 protein: CAWDTGTEHQPQHF
J gene: TRBJ1-5
clone size: NA
V gene: TRBV30
D gene: TRBD1

CDR3 DNA: TGCGCCAGCAGCCAACTTGGAAACACCATATATTTT
CDR3 protein: CASSQLGNTIYF
J gene: TRBJ1-3
clone size: NA
V gene: TRBV4-1
D gene: NA

CDR3 DNA: TGTGCTAGCAGCCCCATTAGCGATGAGCAGTTCTTC
CDR3 protein: CASSPISDEQFF
J gene: TRBJ2-1
clone size: NA
V gene: TRBV7-7
D gene: NA

CDR3 DNA: TGTGCCAGCACCCCCAGGGGGCTCTCTGGAAACACCATATATTTT
CDR3 protein: CASTPRGLSGNTIYF
J gene: TRBJ1-3
clone size: NA
V gene: TRBV6-6
D gene: TRBD1

CDR3 DNA: TGTGCCAGTAGTGTCATGTCCAATCAGCCCCAGCATTTT
CDR3 protein: CASSVMSNQPQHF
J gene: TRBJ1-5
clone size: NA
V gene: TRBV19
D gene: NA

CDR3 DNA: TGTGCCAGCAGTGATTGGGAGACGAACACTGAAGCTTTCTTT
CDR3 protein: CASSDWETNTEAFF
J gene: TRBJ1-1
clone size: once
V gene: TRBV25-1
D gene: NA

CDR3 DNA: TGTGCCAGTAGAAGGGACAACAGCAATCAGCCCCAGCATTTT
CDR3 protein: CASRRDNSNQPQHF
J gene: TRBJ1-5
clone size: few
V gene: TRBV19
D gene: NA

CDR3 DNA: TGTGCCAGCAGTTACTGGGGGGCGCAAGGAAACACCATATATTTT
CDR3 protein: CASSYWGAQGNTIYF
J gene: TRBJ1-3
clone size: medium-sized
V gene: TRBV6-5
D gene: NA

CDR3 DNA: TGTGCCAGCAGTTTAACGGCCTATGGCTACACCTTC
CDR3 protein: CASSLTAYGYTF
J gene: TRBJ1-2
clone size: NA
V gene: TRBV28
D gene: NA

CDR3 DNA: TGTGCCAGCAGACCAATACTAGCCAATGAGCAGTTCTTC
CDR3 protein: CASRPILANEQFF
J gene: TRBJ2-1
clone size: NA
V gene: TRBV7-2
D gene: NA

CDR3 DNA: TGTGCCAGCAGCAAAACTTTTCGCGGGAGGGCGGGGGAGCAGTACTTC
CDR3 protein: CASSKTFRGRAGEQYF
J gene: TRBJ2-7
clone size: NA
V gene: TRBV21-1
D gene: NA

CDR3 DNA: TGCGCCAGCAGCCCGGGGGGGGCGAACACCGGGGAGCTGTTTTTT
CDR3 protein: CASSPGGANTGELFF
J gene: TRBJ2-2
clone size: NA
V gene: TRBV5-1
D gene: TRBD2

CDR3 DNA: TGTGCCACCCACAGCTTCTACTATGGCTACACCTTC
CDR3 protein: CATHSFYYGYTF
J gene: TRBJ1-2
clone size: NA
V gene: TRBV19
D gene: NA

CDR3 DNA: TGTGCCAGCAGCGAACAGGGGGCGCCGTACACTGAAGCTTTCTTT
CDR3 protein: CASSEQGAPYTEAFF
J gene: TRBJ1-1
clone size: once
V gene: TRBV2
D gene: TRBD1

CDR3 DNA: TGTGCCAGCAGTTCACAACTAGCGGGACAAAACAATGAGCAGTTCTTC
CDR3 protein: CASSSQLAGQNNEQFF
J gene: TRBJ2-1
clone size: NA
V gene: TRBV28
D gene: TRBD2

CDR3 DNA: TGTGCCTCAAACTCAGGGAATCAGCCCCAGCATTTT
CDR3 protein: CASNSGNQPQHF
J gene: TRBJ1-5
clone size: NA
V gene: TRBV30
D gene: NA

CDR3 DNA: TGTGCCAGCAGCTTGGATTTGGGGAATTACGAGCAGTACTTC
CDR3 protein: CASSLDLGNYEQYF
J gene: TRBJ2-7
clone size: NA
V gene: TRBV5-4
D gene: NA

CDR3 DNA: TGTGCCAGCCGAGGTGGGGCCTACGAGCAGTACTTC
CDR3 protein: CASRGGAYEQYF
J gene: TRBJ2-7
clone size: once
V gene: TRBV6-6
D gene: NA

CDR3 DNA: TGTGCCAGCAGCTTGAGCTCCTACGAGCAGTACTTC
CDR3 protein: CASSLSSYEQYF
J gene: TRBJ2-7
clone size: NA
V gene: TRBV7-2
D gene: NA

CDR3 DNA: TGTGCCAGCAGCTTAGATAAGGGGGTAGCTTTCTTT
CDR3 protein: CASSLDKGVAFF
J gene: TRBJ1-1
clone size: NA
V gene: TRBV11-2
D gene: NA

CDR3 DNA: TGCGCCAGCAGCCAAGGGGAGTGGGCGGCGAGTCAAGAGACCCAGTACTTC
CDR3 protein: CASSQGEWAASQETQYF
J gene: TRBJ2-5
clone size: NA
V gene: TRBV4-1
D gene: NA

CDR3 DNA: TGTGCCAGTAGTCTGGGCGGCACCCGGGAGCAGTACTTC
CDR3 protein: CASSLGGTREQYF
J gene: TRBJ2-7
clone size: few
V gene: TRBV19
D gene: NA